The clone carrying this T cell receptor beta chain was counted between two and nine times. Its specificity is unknown. The data originate from a study of blood T cells in healthy people across ages. CDR1 is SGHTA, CDR2 FQGNSA, per germline. The CDR3 consists of 12 residues. The V end was cut by 2 bases, the J end by 8 bases, with 7 bases between. Total RNA was isolated from each sample in quantities of at least 5 micrograms. For the second PCR, which ran for about 6 to 12 cycles, a sample-barcoded 5' primer and a J-beta primer mix were used. Each TCR beta cDNA got a 12-nucleotide random molecular identifier. All samples yielded 3 million or more CDR3-containing paired-end reads. Using its own MiXCR run on the 5' RACE reads, TCRdb lists one record per CDR3 protein. Of 850,000 to 1,100,000 distinct CDR3 sequences in the sample, 30% to 40% were seen once. Study-wide findings and caveats: Donors of long life had a larger count of naive CD4+ cells and greater diversity than aged donors.

The sequenced sample was blood. The sequence was obtained from a man younger than 30 in good health. This chain connects TRBV7-2 to TRBJ2-1; D not certain. The CDR3 sequence is CASSLSVDEQFF. DNA of the CDR3: TGTGCCAGCAGCTTAAGTGTGGATGAGCAGTTCTTC.